These T cell receptor beta chains were read from a single sample in a study of T-cell reconstitution after alpha-beta-depleted transplantation in children. TCRdb reanalysed the PCR reads using MiXCR and keeps one entry per CDR3 protein. Of approximately 7,000 distinct CDR3 sequences listed, about 10% are singletons. Material: PBMCs, mostly from graft donor cells, obtained 180 days after TCRalphabeta/CD19-depleted stem cell transplant. All receptors derive from a child younger than two who had a stem cell transplant for acute myeloid leukemia, so the T cells may come from the graft donor. Both conserved end residues are part of each CDR3. A D gene is named only where the DNA matches it firmly. Clone size is shown for a subset of rows, as once, few, many or a class of expanded clone.

CDR3: CSARDGERPYNEQFF; DNA: TGCAGTGCTAGAGATGGGGAACGACCCTACAATGAGCAGTTCTTC; J: TRBJ2-1; V: TRBV20-1; D: .; size: medium-sized
CDR3: CSAREVGGSRGNEQFF; DNA: TGCAGTGCTAGGGAGGTGGGCGGGAGCCGGGGCAATGAGCAGTTCTTC; J: TRBJ2-1; V: TRBV20-1; D: TRBD2; size: many
CDR3: CASSQETGQGNEKLFF; DNA: TGCGCCAGCAGCCAAGAAACGGGACAGGGGAATGAAAAACTGTTTTTT; J: TRBJ1-4; V: TRBV4-1; D: TRBD1; size: medium-sized
CDR3: CASSQDRDRVGSGANVLTF; DNA: TGCGCCAGCAGCCAAGATCGGGACAGGGTGGGCTCTGGGGCCAACGTCCTGACTTTC; J: TRBJ2-6; V: TRBV4-3; D: TRBD1; size: many
CDR3: CASSLGQVTDTQYF; DNA: TGCGCCAGCAGCTTGGGGCAGGTCACAGATACGCAGTATTTT; J: TRBJ2-3; V: TRBV5-1; D: .; size: many
CDR3: CASSERLGFVEQFF; DNA: TGCGCCAGCAGTGAGCGACTAGGTTTCGTTGAGCAGTTCTTC; J: TRBJ2-1; V: TRBV10-1; D: .; size: many
CDR3: CASSNDRARSSYEQYF; DNA: TGTGCCAGCAGTAATGACAGGGCCAGGAGCTCCTACGAGCAGTACTTC; J: TRBJ2-7; V: TRBV6-1; D: TRBD1; size: many
CDR3: CASSWGRAHQPQHF; DNA: TGTGCCAGCAGCTGGGGAAGGGCCCATCAGCCCCAGCATTTT; J: TRBJ1-5; V: TRBV7-8; D: .; size: many
CDR3: CASSLGGAPYTGELFF; DNA: TGTGCCAGCAGCTTGGGAGGGGCGCCGTACACCGGGGAGCTGTTTTTT; J: TRBJ2-2; V: TRBV5-4; D: .; size: many
CDR3: CATSRGLIGIRAGGLFDEQFF; DNA: TGTGCCACCAGCCGGGGACTCATAGGGATTCGGGCGGGAGGGCTTTTCGATGAGCAGTTCTTC; J: TRBJ2-1; V: TRBV15; D: TRBD2; size: medium-sized
CDR3: CASRRRLAPDTQYF; DNA: TGTGCCAGCAGACGGAGGCTTGCCCCAGATACGCAGTATTTT; J: TRBJ2-3; V: TRBV7-9; D: .; size: medium-sized
CDR3: CASSVEIAGVEQYF; DNA: TGTGCCAGCAGCGTAGAGATAGCGGGAGTCGAGCAGTACTTC; J: TRBJ2-7; V: TRBV9; D: TRBD2; size: medium-sized
CDR3: CASSIGTSGRLVDTQYF; DNA: TGCGCCAGCAGCATCGGGACTAGCGGGAGATTGGTAGATACGCAGTATTTT; J: TRBJ2-3; V: TRBV5-1; D: TRBD2; size: many
CDR3: CSAALGGVRVYF; DNA: TGCAGCGCGGCGCTGGGAGGTGTCAGGGTGTACTTC; J: TRBJ2-7; V: TRBV29-1; D: .; size: .
CDR3: CASSSIQGLEQFF; DNA: TGTGCCAGCAGCTCGATTCAGGGGCTAGAGCAGTTCTTC; J: TRBJ2-1; V: TRBV7-3; D: .; size: many
CDR3: CASNPDTSGYYEQYF; DNA: TGCGCCAGCAACCCGGACACTAGCGGCTACTACGAGCAGTACTTC; J: TRBJ2-7; V: TRBV5-1; D: TRBD2; size: medium-sized
CDR3: CASSLGLAGGGRNEQYF; DNA: TGTGCCAGCAGCTTAGGACTAGCGGGAGGAGGAAGAAACGAGCAGTACTTC; J: TRBJ2-7; V: TRBV7-2; D: TRBD2; size: many
CDR3: CASTLKGSNTQYF; DNA: TGTGCCAGCACCCTCAAGGGGAGTAATACGCAGTATTTT; J: TRBJ2-3; V: TRBV6-1; D: .; size: many
CDR3: CASSKATRGQSSGANVLTF; DNA: TGTGCCAGCAGCAAAGCTACTCGGGGACAGAGCTCTGGGGCCAACGTCCTGACTTTC; J: TRBJ2-6; V: TRBV21-1; D: .; size: many
CDR3: CASSQRAVVEKLFF; DNA: TGTGCCAGCAGCCAACGCGCGGTGGTTGAAAAACTGTTTTTT; J: TRBJ1-4; V: TRBV7-9; D: .; size: many
CDR3: CASSPTPSGPSHSGELFF; DNA: TGTGCCAGCTCACCAACCCCTAGCGGGCCTTCACACTCGGGGGAGCTGTTTTTT; J: TRBJ2-2; V: TRBV18; D: TRBD2; size: medium-sized
CDR3: CASGLLYEQYF; DNA: TGTGCCAGCGGATTGTTGTACGAGCAGTACTTC; J: TRBJ2-7; V: TRBV14; D: .; size: many
CDR3: CASNKSVWDTEAFF; DNA: TGTGCCAGCAATAAGTCAGTTTGGGACACTGAAGCTTTCTTT; J: TRBJ1-1; V: TRBV28; D: .; size: large
CDR3: CASSLEGEPYNEQFF; DNA: TGTGCCAGCAGCTTAGAAGGGGAACCTTACAATGAGCAGTTCTTC; J: TRBJ2-1; V: TRBV11-2; D: .; size: many
CDR3: CPSSYGQGAWTDTQYF; DNA: TGTCCCAGCAGTTACGGACAGGGCGCATGGACAGATACGCAGTATTTT; J: TRBJ2-3; V: TRBV6-2/TRBV6-3; D: TRBD1; size: once
CDR3: CAWGSTGYEQYF; DNA: TGTGCCTGGGGTTCCACAGGGTACGAGCAGTACTTC; J: TRBJ2-7; V: TRBV30; D: .; size: many
CDR3: CASSLGTDTQYF; DNA: TGTGCCAGCAGCTTAGGCACAGATACGCAGTATTTT; J: TRBJ2-3; V: TRBV11-2; D: .; size: medium-sized
CDR3: CASSLMAPLGEQFF; DNA: TGTGCCAGCAGCTTAATGGCGCCGTTGGGTGAGCAGTTCTTC; J: TRBJ2-1; V: TRBV7-3; D: .; size: medium-sized
CDR3: CASRLGTSPYEQYF; DNA: TGTGCCAGCAGACTCGGGACTAGCCCCTACGAGCAGTACTTC; J: TRBJ2-7; V: TRBV7-9; D: TRBD2; size: medium-sized
CDR3: CASSYSSAGGADTQYF; DNA: TGTGCCAGCAGTTACTCATCGGCAGGGGGCGCAGATACGCAGTATTTT; J: TRBJ2-3; V: TRBV6-5; D: TRBD1; size: many
CDR3: CASSRLGAMDPTGEQFF; DNA: TGTGCCAGCAGCCGATTGGGGGCTATGGACCCGACAGGCGAGCAGTTCTTC; J: TRBJ2-1; V: TRBV12-3/TRBV12-4; D: .; size: medium-sized
CDR3: CASSWDVTGELFF; DNA: TGTGCTAGCAGCTGGGACGTCACCGGGGAGCTGTTTTTT; J: TRBJ2-2; V: TRBV7-7; D: .; size: .
CDR3: CSATKTGTYEQYF; DNA: TGCAGTGCTACCAAGACAGGAACCTACGAGCAGTACTTC; J: TRBJ2-7; V: TRBV20-1; D: .; size: many
CDR3: CASSVGLVGHNEQFF; DNA: TGTGCCAGCAGCGTAGGACTAGTGGGACACAATGAGCAGTTCTTC; J: TRBJ2-1; V: TRBV9; D: .; size: .
CDR3: CSASAPGRQETQYF; DNA: TGCAGTGCTAGCGCGCCGGGACGCCAAGAGACCCAGTACTTC; J: TRBJ2-5; V: TRBV20-1; D: .; size: many
CDR3: CASSLAAMGNGYTF; DNA: TGTGCCAGCAGCTTGGCCGCGATGGGGAACGGCTACACCTTC; J: TRBJ1-2; V: TRBV5-4; D: .; size: many
CDR3: CASSCGARLHYNSPLHF; DNA: TGCGCCAGCAGCTGCGGCGCCCGACTCCACTATAATTCACCCCTCCACTTT; J: TRBJ1-6; V: TRBV5-1; D: .; size: .
CDR3: CASSLGVLRGGSYEQYF; DNA: TGTGCCAGCAGTTTAGGAGTTTTGAGGGGAGGTTCGTACGAGCAGTACTTC; J: TRBJ2-7; V: TRBV12-3/TRBV12-4; D: .; size: medium-sized
CDR3: CASSPTGGDQPQHF; DNA: TGTGCCAGCTCACCGACAGGGGGCGATCAGCCCCAGCATTTT; J: TRBJ1-5; V: TRBV18; D: TRBD1; size: many
CDR3: CASSFWSSSNQPQHF; DNA: TGTGCCAGCAGTTTTTGGTCGAGTAGCAATCAGCCCCAGCATTTT; J: TRBJ1-5; V: TRBV12-3/TRBV12-4; D: .; size: many
CDR3: CSAREAGGRETQYF; DNA: TGCAGTGCTAGGGAGGCGGGGGGCAGGGAGACCCAGTACTTC; J: TRBJ2-5; V: TRBV20-1; D: TRBD2; size: many
CDR3: CASSQGTSATYEQYF; DNA: TGTGCCAGCAGCCAGGGGACTAGCGCGACCTACGAGCAGTACTTC; J: TRBJ2-7; V: TRBV4-2; D: TRBD2; size: .
CDR3: CASRPGLAGGPSDTQYF; DNA: TGCGCCAGCAGACCGGGACTAGCGGGAGGGCCATCAGATACGCAGTATTTT; J: TRBJ2-3; V: TRBV10-2; D: TRBD2; size: many
CDR3: CASSWTSGRYEQYF; DNA: TGTGCCAGCAGCTGGACTAGCGGGCGATACGAGCAGTACTTC; J: TRBJ2-7; V: TRBV6-2/TRBV6-3; D: TRBD2; size: many
CDR3: CASSPSGGRDHEQYF; DNA: TGCGCCAGCAGCCCCAGTGGCGGGAGGGACCACGAGCAGTACTTC; J: TRBJ2-7; V: TRBV4-1; D: TRBD2; size: .
CDR3: CASSLISGRENEKLFF; DNA: TGTGCCAGCAGTTTAATCTCGGGCAGGGAGAATGAAAAACTGTTTTTT; J: TRBJ1-4; V: TRBV28; D: .; size: many
CDR3: CASSQGLRETQYF; DNA: TGCGCCAGCAGCCAGGGACTGCGAGAGACCCAGTACTTC; J: TRBJ2-5; V: TRBV4-3; D: .; size: medium-sized
CDR3: CSASWRNEKLFF; DNA: TGCAGTGCTAGTTGGCGGAATGAAAAACTGTTTTTT; J: TRBJ1-4; V: TRBV20-1; D: .; size: .
CDR3: CASSLGRGGGGTDTQYF; DNA: TGTGCCAGCAGCTTAGGGCGAGGGGGAGGCGGCACAGATACGCAGTATTTT; J: TRBJ2-3; V: TRBV7-2; D: .; size: medium-sized
CDR3: CASSQTGGRTDTQYF; DNA: TGTGCCAGCTCACAAACAGGGGGCAGAACAGATACGCAGTATTTT; J: TRBJ2-3; V: TRBV18; D: TRBD1; size: many
CDR3: CASSGGTGRTGELFF; DNA: TGTGCCAGCAGCGGCGGGACAGGGAGGACCGGGGAGCTGTTTTTT; J: TRBJ2-2; V: TRBV9; D: TRBD1; size: many